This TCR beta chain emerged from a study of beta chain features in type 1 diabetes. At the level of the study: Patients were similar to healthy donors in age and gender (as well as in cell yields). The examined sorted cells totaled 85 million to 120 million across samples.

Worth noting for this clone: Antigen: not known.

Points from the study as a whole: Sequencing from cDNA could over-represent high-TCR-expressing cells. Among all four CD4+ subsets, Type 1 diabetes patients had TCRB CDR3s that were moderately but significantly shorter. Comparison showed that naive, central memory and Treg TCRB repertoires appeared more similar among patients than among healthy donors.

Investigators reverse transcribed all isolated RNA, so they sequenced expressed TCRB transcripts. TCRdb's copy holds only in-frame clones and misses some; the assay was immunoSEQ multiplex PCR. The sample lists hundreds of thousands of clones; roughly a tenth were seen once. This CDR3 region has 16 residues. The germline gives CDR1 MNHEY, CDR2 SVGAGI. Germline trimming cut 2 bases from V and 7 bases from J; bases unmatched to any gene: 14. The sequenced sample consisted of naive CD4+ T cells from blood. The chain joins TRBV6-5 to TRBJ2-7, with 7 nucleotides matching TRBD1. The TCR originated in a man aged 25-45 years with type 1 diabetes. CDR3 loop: CASSYLNRGQRTEQYF. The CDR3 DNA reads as TGTGCCAGCAGTTACCTCAACCGGGGACAGCGGACTGAGCAGTACTTC.